The 7 T cell receptor beta chains listed next were all sequenced from one sample in a study of blood T cell repertoires in COVID-19. Libraries were prepared by immunoSEQ multiplex PCR; TCRdb keeps only in-frame clonotypes and omits some of them. The table records 150,000 to 200,000 clones, more than 75% of them present only once. Sequenced input: peripheral blood. The origin of the receptors is a human donor in a cohort sampled during active COVID-19.

The chain joins TRBV27 to TRBJ2-7, with 14 positions matching TRBD2. CDR1 is MNHEY and CDR2 is SMNVEV in the germline V gene (reference sequence). The CDR3 length is 19 residues. V gave up 6 bases and J gave up 4 bases; unmatched junction bases: 17. This chain's CDR3 is CASREAPGTSGRIQYEQYF. Written as DNA, the CDR3 is TGTGCCAGCAGGGAAGCGCCCGGGACTAGCGGGAGAATCCAGTACGAGCAGTACTTC.

This clone was picked up a small number of times. The chain links TRBV6-6 to TRBJ1-6; 8 nucleotides align to TRBD1. Germline trimming cut 7 bases from V and 5 bases from J; bases unmatched to any gene: 7. Per the germline V gene, CDR1 is MNHNY and CDR2 is SVGAGI (reference sequence). The CDR3 runs to 15 residues. CDR3 sequence reads: CASTPGQGDNSPLHF. The CDR3 region has the DNA TGTGCCAGCACTCCCGGACAGGGAGATAATTCACCCCTCCACTTT.

The chain joins TRBV27 to TRBJ2-5, with 8 bases that match TRBD1. V gave up 5 bases and J gave up 5 bases; unmatched junction bases: 10. This CDR3 spans 15 amino acids. The V gene's germline CDR1 is MNHEY and CDR2 SMNVEV (reference sequence). The CDR3 sequence: CASSRGWTGWETQYF. The DNA of the CDR3 is TGTGCCAGCAGTCGAGGATGGACAGGGTGGGAGACCCAGTACTTC.

The J gene is TRBJ2-3, the V gene TRBV19; 9 positions match TRBD1. The CDR3 runs to 19 residues. Per the germline V gene, CDR1 is LNHDA and CDR2 is SQIVND (reference sequence). The V gene end was trimmed by 2 bases and the J gene end by 3 bases; junction bases not matched to a gene: 15. In DNA form, the CDR3 reads TGTGCCAGTAGTATATCTGGCCCGAACAGGGGGCCGGGTACAGATACGCAGTATTTT. Its protein is CASSISGPNRGPGTDTQYF. Complete variable domain (other parts from reference TRBV19 and TRBJ2-3): DGGITQSPKYLFRKEGQNVTLSCEQNLNHDAMYWYRQDPGQGLRLIYYSQIVNDFQKGDIAEGYSVSREKKESFPLTVTSAQKNPTAFYLCASSISGPNRGPGTDTQYFGPGTRLTVL.

This clone has just one count. This chain links TRBV6-5 with TRBJ1-6; 8 nucleotides match TRBD1. The CDR3 runs to 15 residues. Trimming at V came to 5 bases and at J to 6 bases, leaving 6 bases not matched to a gene. Germline values: CDR1 MNHEY, CDR2 SVGAGI. As DNA, the CDR3 is TGTGCCAGCAGTCCAACAGGGGGTGGTAATTCACCCCTCCACTTT. This codes for CASSPTGGGNSPLHF.

This clone has more than one count but fewer than ten. V and J are TRBV6-2 or TRBV6-3 and TRBJ1-6; 7 nucleotides match TRBD1. The trim removed 5 bases at V and 9 bases at J, leaving 4 bases unmatched. The CDR3 sequence is 13 residues long. Germline V gene sequence: CDR1 MNHEY, CDR2 SVGEGT. The CDR3 bases are TGTGCCAGCAGTGACAGGGAAGGTTCACCCCTCCACTTT. It yields the protein CASSDREGSPLHF.

The chain has TRBV10-3 and TRBJ1-1, with 7 bases lining up with TRBD1. CDR1 and CDR2 (germline): ENHRY, SYGVKD. This CDR3 has 15 residues. Trimming removed 0 bases from V and 2 bases from J; junction bases left unmatched: 3. The CDR3 sequence is CAISESRGPNTEAFF. The CDR3, as DNA: TGTGCCATCAGTGAGTCGAGGGGGCCTAACACTGAAGCTTTCTTT.